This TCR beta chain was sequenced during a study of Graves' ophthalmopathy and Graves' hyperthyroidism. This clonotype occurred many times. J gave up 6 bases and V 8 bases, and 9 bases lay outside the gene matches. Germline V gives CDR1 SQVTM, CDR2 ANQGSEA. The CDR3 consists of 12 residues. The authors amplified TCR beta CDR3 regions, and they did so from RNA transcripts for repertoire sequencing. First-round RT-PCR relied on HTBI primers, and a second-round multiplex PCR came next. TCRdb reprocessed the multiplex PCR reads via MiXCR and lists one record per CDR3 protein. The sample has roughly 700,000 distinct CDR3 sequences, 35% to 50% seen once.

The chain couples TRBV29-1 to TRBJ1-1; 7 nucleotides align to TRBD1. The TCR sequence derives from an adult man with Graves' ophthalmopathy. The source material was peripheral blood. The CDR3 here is CSSTSGGPEAFF. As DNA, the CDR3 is TGCAGCAGCACTTCAGGGGGGCCTGAAGCTTTCTTT.